This record covers a single T cell receptor beta chain. One junction end disagrees with the germline gene, perhaps due to a read error. This sample is part of a study of cytomegalovirus exposure and HLA in healthy donors. Method: immunoSEQ multiplex PCR; TCRdb's copy keeps in-frame clones and lacks some. Of roughly 150,000 clones listed, roughly 86% are singletons. Sequencing was done on a sample of PBMCs. The source of this sequence is a young woman in good health and CMV-seropositive.

The CDR3 nucleotides are TGCGCCAGCAGATTGGGGACAGGGGGAGAAAAACTGTTTTTT. Residues: CASRLGTGGEKLFF. The chain is built from TRBV5-1 and TRBJ1-4; TRBD1 matches at 11 bases. This CDR3 is built from 14 residues. Germline CDR1 reads SGHRS; CDR2 reads YFSETQ.